This T cell receptor beta chain is drawn from a study of CD8 T cells in Susac syndrome. Turning to the study itself: Sequenced Susac syndrome patients included 5 or 6 with clinically active disease and about eight in remission. When their blood was taken, the Susac syndrome patients had either not yet had any therapy, were taking corticosteroids, or were taking intravenous immunoglobulin alone.

Random hexamers were used to reverse transcribe the RNA input (about 0.45 to 1 ug). The authors amplified TCR beta CDR3 across 54 Vbeta and 13 Jbeta using immunoSEQ multiplex PCR. Using its own MiXCR run on the immunoSEQ multiplex PCR reads, TCRdb lists one record per CDR3 protein. The data show more than 85,000 distinct CDR3 sequences, roughly 94% seen once. This CDR3 has 14 amino acids. The germline V gene has CDR1 SGHTA and CDR2 FQGNSA. Trimming took 3 bases from V and 4 from J, leaving 9 bases between them. CD8+ and CD4+ T cells circulating in blood were sequenced for TCR beta. The chain has TRBV7-2 and TRBJ2-2, with D possibly being TRBD2 (7 bases). The sequenced sample consisted of CD4+ T cells from PBMCs. This TCR was sampled from a human donor with Susac syndrome. The CDR3 bases are TGTGCCAGCAGCTTCGGGGGGCGCACCGGGGAGCTGTTTTTT. This encodes CASSFGGRTGELFF.